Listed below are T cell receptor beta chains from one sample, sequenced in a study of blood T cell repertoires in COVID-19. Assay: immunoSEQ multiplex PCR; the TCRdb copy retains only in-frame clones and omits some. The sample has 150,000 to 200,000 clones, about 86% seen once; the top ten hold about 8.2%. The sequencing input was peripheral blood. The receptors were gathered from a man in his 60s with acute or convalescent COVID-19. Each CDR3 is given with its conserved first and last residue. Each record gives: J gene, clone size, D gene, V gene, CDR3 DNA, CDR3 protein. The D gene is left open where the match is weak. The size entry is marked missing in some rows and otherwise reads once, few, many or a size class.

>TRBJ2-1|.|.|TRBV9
TGTGCCAGCGGAGGGGCCGCCGCCTACAATGAGCAGTTCTTC
CASGGAAAYNEQFF
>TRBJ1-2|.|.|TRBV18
TGTGCCAGCTCACCAACCTCAGGGGATGGCTACACCTTC
CASSPTSGDGYTF
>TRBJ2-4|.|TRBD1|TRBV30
TGTGCCTGGAGTGTAGGGGCAGGGGGCCGGAGAAACATTCAGTACTTC
CAWSVGAGGRRNIQYF
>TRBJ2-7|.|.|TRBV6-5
TGTGCCAGCAGCAACACAGGGTGGGAGCAGTACTTC
CASSNTGWEQYF
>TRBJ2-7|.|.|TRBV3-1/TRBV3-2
TGTGCCAGCAGCCAGTTTACGGAGTCGGACTCCCTTTACTTC
CASSQFTESDSLYF
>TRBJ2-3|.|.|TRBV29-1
TGCAGCGTTCTAGCGCGGGGTAGGACAGATACGCAGTATTTT
CSVLARGRTDTQYF
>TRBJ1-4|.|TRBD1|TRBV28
TGTGCCAGCAGTCCCGACAGGGGGCGAGAAAAACTGTTTTTT
CASSPDRGREKLFF
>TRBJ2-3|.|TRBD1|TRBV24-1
TGTGCCACCAGTCCGGGCACAGGACAGGGGAGCGCAGATACGCAGTATTTT
CATSPGTGQGSADTQYF
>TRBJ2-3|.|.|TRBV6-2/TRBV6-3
TGTGCCAGCAGTTACTCGATCCTACAGGGAGACACAGATACGCAGTATTTT
CASSYSILQGDTDTQYF
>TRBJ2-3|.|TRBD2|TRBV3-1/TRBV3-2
TGTGCCAGCAGCCCGCCCGTAGCGGGAGCGGCAGATACGCAGTATTTT
CASSPPVAGAADTQYF
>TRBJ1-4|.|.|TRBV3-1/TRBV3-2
TGTGCCAGCAGCTCCCCAGAATGGAGTAATGAAAAACTGTTTTTT
CASSSPEWSNEKLFF
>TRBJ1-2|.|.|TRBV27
TGTGCCAGCAGTCGTACAGTAGCTAACTATGGCTACACCTTC
CASSRTVANYGYTF
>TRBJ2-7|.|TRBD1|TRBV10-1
TGCGCCAGCAACTGGGACAGGGCAGAGCCCTACGAGCAGTACTTC
CASNWDRAEPYEQYF
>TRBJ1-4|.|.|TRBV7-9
TGTGCCAGCAGCTTAGGCGGGGCTGATGAAAAACTGTTTTTT
CASSLGGADEKLFF
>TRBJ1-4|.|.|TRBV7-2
TGTGCCAGCAGCTTAGTTCCAGGGAACAGTGAAAAACTGTTTTTT
CASSLVPGNSEKLFF
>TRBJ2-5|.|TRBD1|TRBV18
TGTGCCAGCTCAACCTTGACAGGGGTGGAGACCCAGTACTTC
CASSTLTGVETQYF
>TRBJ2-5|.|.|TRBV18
TGTGCCAGCTCACCACCGGGGGCAGAGACCCAGTACTTC
CASSPPGAETQYF
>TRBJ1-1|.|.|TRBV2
TGTGCCAGCAGGGGTGAAGGACTCGCCACTGAAGCTTTCTTT
CASRGEGLATEAFF
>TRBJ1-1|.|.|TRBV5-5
TGTGCCAGCAGCTTGGCCAGTCTGAACACTGAAGCTTTCTTT
CASSLASLNTEAFF
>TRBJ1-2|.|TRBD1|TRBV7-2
TGTGCCAGCAGCGCGGGACAGGGTAGAAGCTACACCTTC
CASSAGQGRSYTF
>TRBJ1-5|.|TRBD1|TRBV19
TGTGCCAGTAGTACCCTAACTGGACAGGCCAATCAGCCCCAGCATTTT
CASSTLTGQANQPQHF
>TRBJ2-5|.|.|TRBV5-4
TGTGCCAGCAGCTTGGTGGGTAGCGCTAACCAAGAGACCCAGTACTTC
CASSLVGSANQETQYF
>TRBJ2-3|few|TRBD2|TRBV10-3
TGTGCCATCACACGGACTAGCGGTTTCCAGGGGGATACGCAGTATTTT
CAITRTSGFQGDTQYF
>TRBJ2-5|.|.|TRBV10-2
TGCGCCAGCAGTGAGTCTGTGGGCAGGGTAAGGGAGACCCAGTACTTC
CASSESVGRVRETQYF
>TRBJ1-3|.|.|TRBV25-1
TGTGCCAGCAGCATTGGGCCTGGAAACACCATATATTTT
CASSIGPGNTIYF
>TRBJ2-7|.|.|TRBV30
TGTGCCTGGAGTGGAGGGGGGGGATACGAGCAGTACTTC
CAWSGGGGYEQYF
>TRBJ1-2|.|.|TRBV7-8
TGTGCCAGCAGCACGCGCACAGGGAACGTGGGAGGCTACACCTTC
CASSTRTGNVGGYTF
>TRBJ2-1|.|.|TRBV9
TGTGCCAGCAGCGTAGGGCTTGGAGCCGAATACAATGAGCAGTTCTTC
CASSVGLGAEYNEQFF
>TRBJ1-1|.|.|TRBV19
TGTGCCAGTAGTATAGCGGTGGTAGGGGGTGGTACTGAAGCTTTCTTT
CASSIAVVGGGTEAFF
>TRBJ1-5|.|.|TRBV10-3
TGTGCCACCAAACAGGGAGGCAATCAGCCCCAGCATTTT
CATKQGGNQPQHF
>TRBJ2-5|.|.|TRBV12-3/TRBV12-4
TGTGCCATCACCGTGGAGGGCCGAGAGACCCAGTACTTC
CAITVEGRETQYF
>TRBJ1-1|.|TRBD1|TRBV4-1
TGCGCCAGCAGCCTACAGGGGAACGAGGACACTGAAGCTTTCTTT
CASSLQGNEDTEAFF
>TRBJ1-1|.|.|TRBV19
TGTGCCAGTACCAACGGGGCTCAGGGGTTGAACACTGAAGCTTTCTTT
CASTNGAQGLNTEAFF
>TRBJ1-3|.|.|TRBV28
TGTGCCAGCGTTGGGATGGCGGGGACCGTATCTGGAAACACCATATATTTT
CASVGMAGTVSGNTIYF
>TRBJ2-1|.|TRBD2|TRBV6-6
TGTGCCAGTGATCGACGCGGGAGCTACAATGAGCAGTTCTTC
CASDRRGSYNEQFF
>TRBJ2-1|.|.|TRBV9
TGTGCCAGCAGCCCCCGGGGATCGCCCGGGGGTGAGCAGTTCTTC
CASSPRGSPGGEQFF
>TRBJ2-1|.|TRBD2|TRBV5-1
TGCGCCAGCAGCTTGGTTTGGACTAGCGGGGGCAATGAGCAGTTCTTC
CASSLVWTSGGNEQFF